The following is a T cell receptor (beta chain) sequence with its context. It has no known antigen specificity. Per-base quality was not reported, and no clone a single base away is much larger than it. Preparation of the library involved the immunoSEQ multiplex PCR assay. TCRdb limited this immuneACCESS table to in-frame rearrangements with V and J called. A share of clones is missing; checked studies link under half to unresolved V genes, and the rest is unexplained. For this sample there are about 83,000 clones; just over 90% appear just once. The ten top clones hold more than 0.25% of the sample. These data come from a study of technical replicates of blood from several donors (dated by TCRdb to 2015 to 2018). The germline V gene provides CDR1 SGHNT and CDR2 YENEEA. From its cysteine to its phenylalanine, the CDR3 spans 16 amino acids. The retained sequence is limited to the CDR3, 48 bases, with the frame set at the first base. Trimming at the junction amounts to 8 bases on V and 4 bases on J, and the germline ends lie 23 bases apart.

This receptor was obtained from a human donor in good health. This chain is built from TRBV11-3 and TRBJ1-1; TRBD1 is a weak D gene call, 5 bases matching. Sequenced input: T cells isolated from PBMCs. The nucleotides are TGTGCCAGCGGAACGGATTGGGACCGGAGGGGCACTGAAGCTTTCTTT. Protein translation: CASGTDWDRRGTEAFF. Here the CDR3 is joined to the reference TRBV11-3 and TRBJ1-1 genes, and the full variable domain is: EAGVVQSPRYKIIEKKQPVAFWCNPISGHNTLYWYLQNLGQGPELLIRYENEEAVDDSQLPKDRFSAERLKGVDSTLKIQPAELGDSAVYLCASGTDWDRRGTEAFFGQGTRLTVV.